These 15 T cell receptor beta chains were all obtained from the same sample, sequenced in a study of spatial heterogeneity in lung cancer (dated by TCRdb to 2018 to 2020). The time point label on this specimen signifies: blood at routine non-recurrence follow-up after resection. The library was obtained by 5' RACE. The run used a NextSeq 500. TCRdb redid the processing of the public reads, applying fastp at Q25 and MiXCR, and retained in-frame beta chains. A single entry per CDR3 protein holds the most common genes and DNA from its merged rows. Here the sample has 25,000 to 35,000 distinct CDR3 sequences; approximately 5.1% occur a single time. Together, the top ten hold around 24% of the sample. The sample was PBMCs, taken at follow-up. All receptors derive from a female donor with early-stage non-small cell lung cancer.

This clonotype has more than one count but fewer than ten. V is TRBV6-2 or TRBV6-3 and J is TRBJ2-5, with TRBD2 as a possible D gene (6 bases). Germline assignment: CDR1 MNHEY and CDR2 SVGEGT. Trimming left V 6 bases short and J 5 bases short, with 16 bases between. The length of the CDR3 is 14 residues. CDR3 DNA: TGTGCCAGCAGACCATCCGGGGGTAGTGAGACCCAGTACTTC. Its translation: CASRPSGGSETQYF.

Many counts were recorded for this clonotype. The J gene is TRBJ2-1, the V gene TRBV6-2 or TRBV6-3, with 9 bases aligning to TRBD2. V was clipped by 6 bases and J by 8 bases; unmatched bases: 11. This CDR3 region has 15 residues. Germline V gene data show CDR1 as MNHEY and CDR2 as SVGEGT. CDR3 in DNA: TGTGCCAGCAGCTTTCTAGCGGGGATGGGGGATGAGCAGTTCTTC. This translates into CASSFLAGMGDEQFF.

This clonotype showed up many times. CDR3 coding DNA: TGTGCCACCAAGGGGGACAGGGGGCCGTACGAGCAGTACTTC. It translates to CATKGDRGPYEQYF. The chain combines TRBV15 with TRBJ2-7; TRBD1 aligns across 12 bases. Germline-derived CDR1 and CDR2 are LNHNV and YYDKDF (reference sequence). This CDR3 comprises 14 residues. The trim removed 7 bases at V and 4 bases at J, leaving 5 bases unmatched.

The chain has TRBV5-1 and TRBJ2-5, with 13 bases lining up with TRBD2. The CDR3 is made up of 15 amino acids. V was clipped by 4 bases and J by 3 bases; unmatched bases: 3. Looked up from germline, CDR1 is SGHRS and CDR2 is YFSETQ. The CDR3 DNA reads TGCGCCAGCAGCGGGGGACTAGCGGGGAAAGAGACCCAGTACTTC. Protein: CASSGGLAGKETQYF.

Many counts were recorded for this clonotype. The gene calls are TRBV4-2 and TRBJ2-3; TRBD2 matches 10 bases. Trimming removed 1 base from V and 6 bases from J; junction bases left unmatched: 7. Germline-derived CDR1 and CDR2 are LGHNA and YNFKEQ. The CDR3 has 16 amino acids. The CDR3 reads CASSQGQAGGGDTQYF. CDR3 bases: TGTGCCAGCAGCCAAGGTCAAGCGGGAGGGGGGGATACGCAGTATTTT.

At least ten counts were recorded for this clonotype. The chain has TRBV20-1 and TRBJ2-1, with D unresolved. Trimming pared 0 bases from V and 6 bases from J, leaving 12 bases between. This CDR3 region has 14 residues. Germline V gives CDR1 DFQATT, CDR2 SNEGSKA (reference sequence). CDR3 sequence reads: CSARDPVHVNEQFF. The CDR3, as DNA: TGCAGTGCTAGAGATCCGGTACATGTCAATGAGCAGTTCTTC.

This clonotype was seen repeatedly, ten times or more. V usage is TRBV6-2 or TRBV6-3 and J usage is TRBJ2-1, with 7 nucleotides matching TRBD2. CDR1 and CDR2 (germline): MNHEY, SVGEGT. This CDR3 region has 16 residues. Trimming cost V 7 bases and J 3 bases; bases outside gene matches: 12. CDR3 sequence (DNA): TGTGCCAGCAAAACCCCTGTCGGGGGGTACTACAATGAGCAGTTCTTC. Encoded protein: CASKTPVGGYYNEQFF.

This clonotype showed up just a few times. The rearrangement uses TRBV2 and TRBJ2-1, with D hard to call. Germline V gives CDR1 SNHLY, CDR2 FYNNEI. Trimming pared 8 bases from V and 8 bases from J, leaving 19 bases between. The CDR3 runs 14 residues. The CDR3 sequence: CASLKADTPYEQFF. The CDR3 nucleotides read TGTGCCAGCCTAAAAGCAGATACCCCTTATGAGCAGTTCTTC. The complete variable domain, with remaining parts taken from reference TRBV2 and TRBJ2-1, reads EPEVTQTPSHQVTQMGQEVILRCVPISNHLYFYWYRQILGQKVEFLVSFYNNEISEKSEIFDDQFSVERPDGSNFTLKIRSTKLEDSAMYFCASLKADTPYEQFFGPGTRLTVL.

This clonotype was seen repeatedly, ten times or more. The chain uses TRBV7-9 and TRBJ1-1; D gene unclear. Looked up from germline, CDR1 is SEHNR and CDR2 is FQNEAQ (reference sequence). V was cut by 1 base and J by 6 bases, with 9 bases left in between. The CDR3 has 13 amino acids. In nucleotides, the CDR3 is TGTGCCAGCAGCTTAGTGTCAGAGGCTGAAGCTTTCTTT. The encoded protein is CASSLVSEAEAFF.

The chain carries TRBV9 and TRBJ2-3, with TRBD2 as a possible D gene (6 bases). The V end lost 0 bases, the J end lost 7 bases, and 12 bases lay between the germline ends. CDR3 length equals 14 residues. Germline loops: CDR1 SGDLS, CDR2 YYNGEE. The CDR3 sequence is CASSVAASGYTQYF. The DNA for the CDR3 is TGTGCCAGCAGCGTAGCAGCCAGCGGGTATACGCAGTATTTT.

This clonotype was picked up many times. The V gene is TRBV7-9, the J gene TRBJ1-1; D remains unclear. Germline V gene data show CDR1 as SEHNR and CDR2 as FQNEAQ (reference sequence). The CDR3 is 15 residues long. The V end was cut by 4 bases, the J end by 0 bases, with 12 bases between. The DNA of the CDR3 is TGTGCCAGCAGCTCTGGGAGCGTTGTGAACACTGAAGCTTTCTTT. As protein: CASSSGSVVNTEAFF. Looking up the rest from reference TRBV7-9 and TRBJ1-1 gives the full variable domain: DTGVSQNPRHKITKRGQNVTFRCDPISEHNRLYWYRQTLGQGPEFLTYFQNEAQLEKSRLLSDRFSAERPKGSFSTLEIQRTEQGDSAMYLCASSSGSVVNTEAFFGQGTRLTVV.

This clonotype occurred many times. This chain uses TRBV5-4 with TRBJ1-4; possibly TRBD1 for D (5 bases). Deletions cut 0 bases from V and 6 bases from J, with 9 bases between. CDR1 SGHNT and CDR2 YYREEE come from the germline V gene (reference sequence). The CDR3 covers 14 residues. CDR3 amino acids: CASSLARGDEKLFF. In DNA form, the CDR3 reads TGTGCCAGCAGCTTGGCGCGGGGCGATGAAAAACTGTTTTTT.

This rearrangement joins TRBV6-2 or TRBV6-3 to TRBJ2-5, with no clear D. V lost 2 bases, J lost 5 bases, and 3 bases lay in between. Germline V gene lookup returns CDR1 MNHEY and CDR2 SVGEGT. The CDR3 runs 11 residues. The CDR3 region has the DNA TGTGCCAGCAGTTACGCCGAGACCCAGTACTTC. This codes for CASSYAETQYF.

This clonotype occurred many times. J is TRBJ1-6 and V is TRBV4-3, with D unclear. Per the germline V gene, CDR1 is LGHNA and CDR2 is YSLEER. The CDR3 extends over 15 amino acids. The ends were cut back, 0 bases at V and 9 bases at J, with 12 bases in the middle. CDR3: CASSQDQGIGSPLHF. DNA of the CDR3: TGCGCCAGCAGCCAAGATCAAGGGATCGGTTCACCCCTCCACTTT.

Many counts were recorded for this clonotype. The CDR3, as DNA: TGCGCCAGCAGCCAAGGTGGAGGGGAAGAGACCCAGTACTTC. As protein: CASSQGGGEETQYF. The chain recombines TRBV4-3 with TRBJ2-5; the D gene is possibly TRBD2 (6 bases). The V end lost 1 base, the J end lost 3 bases, and 9 bases lay between the germline ends. Germline loops: CDR1 LGHNA, CDR2 YSLEER. The CDR3 sequence is 14 residues long.